This TCR beta chain came from a study of OX40 agonist ivuxolimab in advanced cancers. Overall study context: Enrollees could have had prior anti-PD-1, anti-PD-L1 or anti-CTLA-4 therapy, which around 43% had received.

The CDR3 contains 14 residues. V lost 5 bases and J 5 bases, leaving 16 bases between the germline ends. The germline V gene encodes CDR1 MNHEY and CDR2 SVGAGI. Clones were sequenced by immunoSEQ multiplex PCR, and TCRdb holds only the in-frame ones, with some missing. The sample records about 84,000 clones, roughly nine tenths being singletons. The chain is built from TRBV6-5 and TRBJ2-7; D is perhaps TRBD1 or TRBD2 (5 bases each). Source: CD4+ or CD8+ T cells sorted from blood, taken in a trial of the OX40 agonist ivuxolimab. The source is an adult with an advanced solid tumor such as melanoma, head and neck, liver or kidney cancer. The CDR3 protein is CASSRQTGLDEQYF. The CDR3 nucleotides are TGTGCCAGCAGTAGACAGACCGGACTGGACGAGCAGTACTTC.